Listed below are T cell receptor beta chains from one sample, sequenced in a study of early T cells in non-severe SARS-CoV-2 infection. TCRdb recomputed calls from the 5' RACE reads with MiXCR, one row per CDR3 protein. The sample consists of 25,000 to 35,000 distinct CDR3 sequences, about 3.8% of them appearing once. The sample was whole blood. The source of these receptors is an adult who was a healthcare worker with PCR-confirmed SARS-CoV-2 infection or an uninfected control (not recorded which). The CDR3 runs from the conserved cysteine through the conserved F or W. A D gene is named only where the DNA matches it firmly. The size entry is marked missing in some rows and otherwise reads once, few, many or a size class.

j_call	d_call	clone_size	v_call	cdr3_nt	cdr3_aa
TRBJ2-7	-	many	TRBV2	TGTGCCAGCAGTGAGTGGCCAGCCTACGAGCAGTACTTC	CASSEWPAYEQYF
TRBJ2-3	TRBD2	many	TRBV18	TGTGCCAGCTCAGCCACACTAGCGGGGGCCACAGATACGCAGTATTTT	CASSATLAGATDTQYF
TRBJ1-6	-	many	TRBV6-5	TGTGCCAGCAGTTACGGGGCCGATAATTCACCCCTCCACTTT	CASSYGADNSPLHF
TRBJ2-5	-	many	TRBV5-4	TGTGCCAGTCAGGGACGGCAAGAGACCCAGTACTTC	CASQGRQETQYF
TRBJ2-3	TRBD2	few	TRBV27	TGTGCCAGCAGTACGACTAGCGGGAACACAGATACGCAGTATTTT	CASSTTSGNTDTQYF
TRBJ2-7	-	many	TRBV9	TGTGCCAGCAGCCTCACTTCCGGGGTCTCCTACGAGCAGTACTTC	CASSLTSGVSYEQYF
TRBJ1-1	TRBD1	many	TRBV27	TGTGCCAGCAGTTTATCTTCTACAGGGGGGACTGAAGCTTTCTTT	CASSLSSTGGTEAFF
TRBJ2-2	-	-	TRBV7-6	TGTGCCAGCAGCTTCCCCCAGAACGGGGAGCTGTTTTTT	CASSFPQNGELFF
TRBJ1-2	-	many	TRBV11-1	TGTGCCAGCACCCTAAACCGAAGACTCGCTTCGAACTATGGCTACACCTTC	CASTLNRRLASNYGYTF
TRBJ1-6	-	many	TRBV20-1	TGCAGTGCTATCCGGGACGGTAATTCACCCCTCCACTTT	CSAIRDGNSPLHF
TRBJ1-2	-	many	TRBV10-3	TGTGCCATCAGTCCGGGTGGTGCCGGCTACACCTTC	CAISPGGAGYTF
TRBJ1-1	-	many	TRBV6-6	TGTGCCAGCAGTTACGAGGGGCCGAACACTGAAGCTTTCTTT	CASSYEGPNTEAFF
TRBJ2-3	-	many	TRBV7-2	TGTGCCAGCAGCTTATTCTGGCGGGATGCAGATACGCAGTATTTT	CASSLFWRDADTQYF